The T cell receptor (beta chain) described here comes from a study of T cell repertoires in cytomegalovirus infection. For the study at large: Signatures in public TCR beta sequences pointed to both CMV infection and matching HLA type.

Regarding the study as a whole: Summed public TCR beta family frequency identified CMV carriers bearing the relevant HLA. Clonotypes of TCR beta that were HLA-C-restricted and CMV-specific dominated the ex vivo response.

TCRdb reprocessed the reads with MiXCR, giving one entry per CDR3 protein. This table has under 600,000 distinct CDR3 sequences, 15% to 20% appearing once. This clonotype was seen at least ten times. As yet, its antigen is unknown. There are 16 residues in the CDR3. The trim removed 4 bases at V and 0 bases at J, leaving 8 bases unmatched. Germline CDR1 is SEHNR and CDR2 is FQNEAQ (reference sequence). The specimen sequenced was CD8+ T cells from PBMCs. This chain links TRBV7-9 with TRBJ2-5, with 7 bases lining up with TRBD1. This TCR was sampled from a human donor in good health (CMV status not recorded). Some clones in this sample may be carry-over from other donors' samples. CDR3: CASSSRDSVYQETQYF. DNA of the CDR3: TGTGCCAGCAGCTCCCGGGACAGTGTGTACCAAGAGACCCAGTACTTC.